These 3 T cell receptor beta chains came from one sample sequenced in a study of blood T cells in healthy people across ages. The second PCR ran about 6 to 11 cycles with a sample-barcoded 5' primer and J-beta primers. TCRdb re-derived calls from the 5' RACE reads in MiXCR, one entry per CDR3 protein. The table lists about 2 million distinct CDR3 sequences, about 49% of them singletons. The sample taken for sequencing was blood. These receptors all stem from a woman aged 40 to 55 in good health.

This clonotype was counted once. The gene calls are TRBV5-6 and TRBJ2-7, with 9 bases identical to TRBD2. The CDR3 is made up of 15 amino acids. The V gene's germline CDR1 is SGHDT and CDR2 YYEEEE. J gave up 4 bases and V 0 bases, and 5 bases lay outside the gene matches. The CDR3 is CASSLEAGGQYEQYF. For the CDR3, the DNA is TGTGCCAGCAGCTTGGAAGCGGGGGGCCAGTACGAGCAGTACTTC.

This clonotype was seen once. At one boundary the junction diverges from the germline segment, which might be a read error. This chain uses TRBV27 with TRBJ2-7; D is perhaps TRBD2 (6 bases). CDR1 and CDR2 (germline): MNHEY, SMNVEV (reference sequence). The CDR3 length is 13 residues. CDR3 in amino acids: CASRGVEDYERYF. The CDR3 DNA is TGTGCCAGCAGAGGGGTAGAGGACTACGAGCGGTACTTC.

The chain employs TRBV7-2 and TRBJ2-3, with TRBD2 as a possible D gene (6 bases). The CDR3 length is 16 residues. Per the germline V gene, CDR1 is SGHTA and CDR2 is FQGNSA. V lost 6 bases and J 0 bases, leaving 16 bases between the germline ends. This CDR3 is CASSLNGGPSTDTQYF. In DNA form, the CDR3 reads TGTGCCAGCAGTTTAAACGGGGGACCGAGCACAGATACGCAGTATTTT.